The TCR beta chain under discussion was sequenced for a study of blood T cell repertoires in COVID-19. About the research overall: Sites in the United States, Italy and Spain provided acute and convalescent COVID-19 samples. PBMCs, B-cell-depleted T cells, or T cells provided the cDNA or gDNA that made up the material.

As handled by the study authors: Estimation of nucleated cell counts was performed using reference gene primer amplification. Repertoires were generated with immunoSEQ multiplex PCR, while TCRdb's copy carries only in-frame clones and drops some. The V and J calls and the clone size are those of that table, but D and trimming were determined from the DNA. This repertoire shows approximately 250,000 clones, 75% to 85% found once; its top ten account for over 4.5%. CDR3 size: 15 residues. Germline V CDR1 and CDR2: SGHTA, FQGNSA. With 1 base clipped from V and 5 bases from J, the junction kept 4 bases outside the gene matches.

The receptor was derived from a human donor in a cohort sampled during active COVID-19. The chain is built from TRBV7-2 and TRBJ2-1, with 8 positions matching TRBD2. Material for sequencing was peripheral blood. CDR3: CASSLDPGGDNEQFF. The CDR3 DNA is TGTGCCAGCAGCTTAGACCCGGGAGGGGACAATGAGCAGTTCTTC. The whole variable domain, remainder taken from reference TRBV7-2 and TRBJ2-1, is GAGVSQSPSNKVTEKGKDVELRCDPISGHTALYWYRQSLGQGLEFLIYFQGNSAPDKSGLPSDRFSAERTGGSVSTLTIQRTQQEDSAVYLCASSLDPGGDNEQFFGPGTRLTVL.